This T cell receptor (beta chain) was documented in a study of neurological immune-mediated disorders (dated by TCRdb to about 2019). Regarding the complete study: Among the approximately 35 multiple sclerosis patients, relapsing-remitting MS was present in around 30 and secondary progressive MS was present in 3. Longitudinal HAM/TSP and healthy donors were sampled at 3 time-points each (roughly 3-40 month intervals). The study compared peripheral blood TCR-beta repertoires of HTLV-I-associated myelopathy (HAM/TSP) patients, multiple sclerosis patients and healthy controls using UMI-based sequencing. The cohort comprised roughly 65 subjects: around 15 HAM/TSP patients, 34 multiple sclerosis patients and 20 healthy controls. Longitudinal samples, technical triplicates and paired sorted CD4+ and CD8+ T-cell subsets, alongside PBMC samples, were included among the 106 TCR-beta libraries. The research as a whole found: TCR clonal expansion was greatest in HAM/TSP patients and smallest in MS patients, who ranked below even healthy controls. In a phylogenetic analysis, the repertoires of 18 out of 34 MS patients fell into a single cluster of related CDR3 sequences, pointing to a possible signature at the repertoire level. No identical CDR3 amino acid sequences were shared among expanded clones across subjects, suggesting private TCR-beta repertoires in all groups. The MS cluster showed no association with clinical or MRI features, and the authors stated that larger cohorts are needed.

The time point label, read with the paper, signifies: longitudinal time-point 1 (baseline). Libraries from unsorted PBMCs were made from 2 million PBMCs kept in RNAlater at -80 degrees C until RNA extraction. The multiple sclerosis patients were enrolled in a US clinical protocol that used magnetic resonance imaging to evaluate disease progression. Peripheral blood was subjected to Ficoll-Hypaque density gradient centrifugation to isolate PBMCs, which were then cryopreserved in liquid nitrogen. cDNA synthesis used template-switch 5'RACE with a primer carrying a 10-nucleotide random unique molecular identifier tagging each TCR transcript. Every sequencing run yielded over 170 million TCR-beta sequences covering 15-18 subjects. The RNeasy kit was used to extract total RNA. TCR-beta VDJ regions were amplified with primers for the TCR constant region and the 5'RACE anchor, using the KAPA Real-time Library Amplification kit. Sample indexes and Illumina adaptors were added in a first PCR, after which library yield was increased in a second PCR. After Ampure bead purification, the roughly 650 bp TCR product was size-selected on a 2% E-gel SizeSelection system. Library quality was checked on a Bioanalyzer, concentration was measured with Qubit, and libraries were quantified with the Kapa Library Quantification kit before pooling. Paired-end 2 x 150 bp sequencing of the libraries was performed on an Illumina HiSeq 2500. To increase sequence diversity, about 23-30% phiX was spiked into each library pool. As for how the authors treated the data: Quality-filtered reads were processed with the UMI-based MiGEC pipeline, and over 90% of raw TCR sequences were removed by the MiGEC pipeline during error correction. VDJ genes were aligned to IMGT germline references, and clonotypes were defined by unique CDR3 amino acid sequence plus V-J genes. Clonal expansion, Shannon diversity and CDR3 relatedness (CalcPairwiseDistances, ClusterSamples) were evaluated with VDJtools, and phylogenetic trees were built with CLCbio workbench. Clones with at least 8 unique UMIs were defined as expanded, with this threshold being based on coefficient-of-variation modelling across technical triplicates. TCRdb redid the processing of the public reads, applying fastp at Q25 and MiXCR, and retained in-frame beta chains. Records with the same CDR3 protein are collapsed into one entry carrying the most frequent genes and DNA. The authors' filters were not applied to this entry. Here the sample has roughly 36,000 distinct CDR3 sequences; under 4% occur a single time. The ten largest clones take up around 7.7% of the sample.

The table lists this clonotype with many counts. Its binding antigen is unknown. Base qualities were left out, and no much larger clone turns up one base away. CDR1 and CDR2 are read off the germline V gene as SGDLS and YYNGEE. V and J are trimmed by 4 bases and 0 bases, and the gene matches miss 10 bases of the junction. The CDR3 numbers 18 residues from cysteine through phenylalanine. This entry keeps only the CDR3 DNA: 54 bases, framed from base 1. The source is an older woman with multiple sclerosis. Sequencing input: PBMCs. This sequence uses TRBV9 and TRBJ2-6; 7 central bases correspond to TRBD2. The bases are TGTGCCAGCAGCCCCACCTTAAGCGGGGACTCTGGGGCCAACGTCCTGACTTTC. Its translation reads: CASSPTLSGDSGANVLTF. Here the CDR3 is joined to the reference TRBV9 and TRBJ2-6 genes, and the full variable domain is: DSGVTQTPKHLITATGQRVTLRCSPRSGDLSVYWYQQSLDQGLQFLIQYYNGEERAKGNILERFSAQQFPDLHSELNLSSLELGDSALYFCASSPTLSGDSGANVLTFGAGSRLTVL.